This TCR beta chain came from a study of CD8+CD57+ T cells in acquired aplastic anemia. Whole-study context: Sorting CD4+ and CD8+ cells gave DNA averaging approximately 3 ug. CD4+ cell libraries from healthy donors averaged around 11 million reads.

In this sample, this clonotype turned up once. Its target is not known. Germline trimming cut 1 base from V and 1 base from J; bases unmatched to any gene: 5. CDR1 and CDR2 (germline): LGHNA, YNFKEQ. The CDR3 consists of 16 residues. Overall study findings and caveats: The number of CD8+ CDR3 sequences shared by patients and controls was twenty-nine.

Genomic DNA was employed as the template in profiling TCR beta VDJ and CDR3. From the reads, TCRdb called clonotypes with MiXCR, one entry per CDR3 protein. Seen here are approximately 32,000 distinct CDR3 sequences, approximately 73% observed once, and the top ten hold roughly 20%. The TCR originated in a human donor in good health, serving as a control. The chain is built from TRBV4-2 and TRBJ2-7; 9 nucleotides match TRBD2. Material: sorted CD4+, CD8+, or CD8+CD57+ T cells (not recorded which) from PBMCs. The CDR3 DNA follows: TGTGCCAGCAGCCAAGCCCGGCTAGCGGGGTCCTACGAGCAGTACTTC. It encodes CASSQARLAGSYEQYF.